The entry that follows covers one TCR beta chain sequence. No antigen is known for it. PCR employed 60 Vbeta and 13 Jbeta primers. Libraries were prepared by immunoSEQ multiplex PCR; TCRdb keeps only in-frame clonotypes and omits some of them. This listing includes around 78,000 clones. The data originate from a study of cytomegalovirus exposure and HLA in healthy donors. Whole-study results and caveats: According to the study, some 160 TCR beta chains were cytomegalovirus-associated. Sequencing depth roughly uniform across donors was assumed in presence/absence analyses.

J was trimmed by 5 bases and V by 4 bases; bases with no gene match: 6. The CDR3 consists of 14 residues. Germline V lookup: CDR1 SGHTS, CDR2 YDEGEE. The receptor was isolated from a man aged 18 to 30 in good health and CMV-seropositive. Sequencing was done on a sample of PBMCs. J is TRBJ1-5 and V is TRBV5-8; 7 bases are a match to TRBD1. This CDR3 reads CASSLARGHQPQHF. As DNA, the CDR3 is TGTGCCAGCAGCCTCGCGAGGGGGCATCAGCCCCAGCATTTT.